The 25 T cell receptor beta chains listed next were all sequenced from one sample in a study of blood T cell repertoires in COVID-19. Measured with immunoSEQ multiplex PCR; TCRdb has only the in-frame clones, and not every one. The sample has around 68,000 clones, around 80% seen once; the top ten hold roughly 10%. Sequences were obtained from peripheral blood. These receptors all stem from a woman between 45 and 60 years old with acute or convalescent COVID-19.

The gene calls are TRBV4-1 and TRBJ2-7; possible D gene TRBD1, 6 bases. Germline CDR1 MGHRA, CDR2 YSYEKL. Trimming stripped 0 bases from V and 5 bases from J, with 11 bases between. CDR3 size: 14 residues. Here the CDR3 reads CASSQEGRGDEQYF. The CDR3 bases are TGCGCCAGCAGCCAAGAAGGCAGGGGCGACGAGCAGTACTTC.

V is TRBV2 and J is TRBJ2-1; 9 nucleotides align to TRBD1. Germline V gene sequence: CDR1 SNHLY, CDR2 FYNNEI. The CDR3 contains 14 residues. V shed 4 bases, J shed 9 bases, and the junction held 7 bases outside the gene matches. The CDR3 is CASSGTGEGSEQFF. CDR3 DNA sequence: TGTGCCAGCAGTGGGACAGGGGAAGGGTCTGAGCAGTTCTTC.

The gene calls are TRBV7-6 and TRBJ2-7; 7 positions agree with TRBD2. Per the germline V gene, CDR1 is SGHVS and CDR2 is FNYEAQ. J was trimmed by 4 bases and V by 5 bases; bases with no gene match: 11. This CDR3 contains 15 residues. The chain's CDR3 is CASSPLGEGLYEQYF. In DNA, the CDR3 is TGTGCCAGCAGCCCCTTGGGGGAGGGCCTTTACGAGCAGTACTTC.

The DNA of the CDR3 is TGCAGTGCTAGTACGACTGGCGGGATTGCGTCTAACTATGGCTACACCTTC. The encoded protein is CSASTTGGIASNYGYTF. This chain joins TRBV20-1 and TRBJ1-2; no definite D call. The CDR3 covers 17 residues. CDR1 and CDR2 (germline): DFQATT, SNEGSKA (reference sequence). Trimming cost V 3 bases and J 0 bases, with 20 bases left between them.

The chain combines TRBV6-5 with TRBJ1-2; no clear D. V was shortened by 4 bases and J by 2 bases, with 11 bases between the two germline ends. Looked up from germline, CDR1 is MNHEY and CDR2 is SVGAGI. This CDR3 has 14 amino acids. In DNA form, the CDR3 reads TGTGCCAGCAGTTCACTGCAACAGAACTATGGCTACACCTTC. Its translation is CASSSLQQNYGYTF.

V and J are TRBV30 and TRBJ2-7; D uncertain. This CDR3 region has 12 residues. V shed 3 bases and J shed 8 bases, with 14 bases lying between them. CDR1 and CDR2 (germline): GTSNPN, SVGIG (reference sequence). In nucleotides, the CDR3 is TGTGCCTGGAGCGGGTCCCTCGTAAAGCAGTACTTC. Protein product: CAWSGSLVKQYF.

The chain joins TRBV7-3 to TRBJ2-1, with TRBD2 matching over 10 bases. The CDR3 is 18 residues long. Germline V CDR1 and CDR2: SGHTA, FQGTGA. V dropped 5 bases and J dropped 4; count of bases not matched to a gene: 14. DNA for the CDR3: TGTGCCAGCAGCCCCGTTATGTCGAGCGGGGGGGGTTACAATGAGCAGTTCTTC. Protein: CASSPVMSSGGGYNEQFF.

The rearrangement uses TRBV7-2 and TRBJ2-1; the D gene is possibly TRBD1 (6 bases). This CDR3 is built from 15 residues. Germline assignment: CDR1 SGHTA and CDR2 FQGNSA. V was shortened by 4 bases and J by 0 bases, with 10 bases between the two germline ends. The CDR3 reads CASSSRQASYNEQFF. CDR3 DNA sequence: TGTGCCAGCAGCTCACGACAGGCCTCCTACAATGAGCAGTTCTTC.

The chain joins TRBV2 to TRBJ2-3; D unresolved. V lost 2 bases and J lost 0, with 6 bases in between. Per germline, CDR1 SNHLY and CDR2 FYNNEI. This CDR3 is built from 14 residues. The CDR3 here is CASSEPSSTDTQYF. CDR3 in DNA: TGTGCCAGCAGTGAACCTTCTAGCACAGATACGCAGTATTTT.

Only one count was recorded for this clone. V is TRBV29-1 and J is TRBJ1-4; D remains ambiguous. Trimming took 0 bases from V and 2 from J, leaving 7 bases between them. The CDR3 has 14 residues. Germline V CDR1 and CDR2: SQVTM, ANQGSEA. In DNA form, the CDR3 reads TGCAGCGTTGAAGATCCGCGGACTAATGAAAAACTGTTTTTT. Its protein is CSVEDPRTNEKLFF.

The V gene is TRBV5-1, the J gene TRBJ1-1, with D uncertain. The CDR3 is made up of 14 amino acids. The V end lost 0 bases, the J end lost 1 base, and 7 bases lay between the germline ends. In germline, CDR1 is SGHRS, CDR2 YFSETQ. The CDR3 coding sequence is TGCGCCAGCAGCTTGGTCCAGGAGAACACTGAAGCTTTCTTT. Translating gives CASSLVQENTEAFF.

The chain combines TRBV2 with TRBJ1-1, with D possibly being TRBD1 (5 bases). V gave up 5 bases and J gave up 1 base, with 8 bases separating them. This CDR3 comprises 13 residues. Per the germline V gene, CDR1 is SNHLY and CDR2 is FYNNEI. CDR3 coding DNA: TGTGCCAGCAGTACGCAGGGGAACACTGAAGCTTTCTTT. It codes for CASSTQGNTEAFF.

The chain couples TRBV5-1 to TRBJ2-7, with D possibly TRBD1 on 5 matching bases. The V gene's germline CDR1 is SGHRS and CDR2 YFSETQ. The CDR3 length is 14 residues. The ends were cut back, 0 bases at V and 3 bases at J, with 10 bases in the middle. In nucleotides, the CDR3 is TGCGCCAGCAGCTTGGCAGGGCCCAGCTACGAGCAGTACTTC. It is translated as CASSLAGPSYEQYF.

The chain couples TRBV27 to TRBJ1-1, with TRBD1 identical over 8 bases. CDR3 size: 17 residues. Germline V gives CDR1 MNHEY, CDR2 SMNVEV (reference sequence). The ends lost 5 bases at V and 2 bases at J; junction bases unmatched: 13. In DNA, the CDR3 is TGTGCCAGCAGTGCTCTAGCCCGGACAGGGCAAAACACTGAAGCTTTCTTT. It codes for CASSALARTGQNTEAFF.

The CDR3 sequence is CASSSPGLAGHEQFF. The DNA for the CDR3 is TGTGCCAGCAGCTCCCCGGGACTAGCGGGCCATGAGCAGTTCTTC. V is TRBV7-9 and J is TRBJ2-1; the match to TRBD2 covers 12 bases. Germline V gives CDR1 SEHNR, CDR2 FQNEAQ (reference sequence). The CDR3 runs to 15 residues. J lost 8 bases, V lost 4 bases, and 6 bases had no gene match.

The rearrangement links TRBV7-9 to TRBJ1-4; 11 bases align to TRBD1. The CDR3 runs 15 residues. CDR1 is SEHNR, CDR2 FQNEAQ, per germline (reference sequence). Trimming took 5 bases from V and 8 from J; bases not matched to a gene: 7. The CDR3 coding sequence is TGTGCCAGCAGCCGGGGACAGGGGGGACTCGAAAAACTGTTTTTT. It yields the protein CASSRGQGGLEKLFF.

Only a few counts were recorded for this clone. The gene calls are TRBV28 and TRBJ1-2; D is undetermined. Deletions cut 6 bases from V and 8 bases from J, with 10 bases between. CDR1 and CDR2 (germline): MDHEN, SYDVKM. This CDR3 has 11 amino acids. This CDR3 reads CASRAPYGYTF. The DNA of the CDR3 is TGTGCCAGCAGGGCCCCTTACGGCTACACCTTC.

V is TRBV14 and J is TRBJ2-1; 11 nucleotides align to TRBD2. The length of the CDR3 is 16 residues. V shed 4 bases, J shed 7 bases, and the junction held 9 bases outside the gene matches. Germline V CDR1 and CDR2: SGHDN, FVKESK. The CDR3 protein is CASSLLTSGNWNEQFF. In DNA, the CDR3 is TGTGCCAGCAGCCTCCTGACTAGCGGGAACTGGAATGAGCAGTTCTTC.

The J gene is TRBJ2-5, the V gene TRBV18; D gene uncertain. Germline lookup yields CDR1 KGHSH and CDR2 LQKENI. The CDR3 length is 13 residues. V was trimmed by 3 bases and J by 2 bases, leaving 7 bases between them. CDR3 region: CASSPRSQETQYF. In DNA form, the CDR3 reads TGTGCCAGCTCACCCCGGAGTCAAGAGACCCAGTACTTC.

The rearrangement joins TRBV6-1 to TRBJ1-2; 10 nucleotides line up with TRBD1. This CDR3 is 15 amino acids long. Looked up from germline, CDR1 is MNHNS and CDR2 is SASEGT. The V gene end was trimmed by 1 base and the J gene end by 7 bases; junction bases not matched to a gene: 6. The CDR3: CASSEETGGASGYTF. For the CDR3, the DNA is TGTGCCAGCAGTGAAGAGACAGGGGGCGCTTCTGGCTACACCTTC.

V is TRBV27 and J is TRBJ2-7; 11 positions agree with TRBD1. The CDR3 runs to 13 residues. The J segment lost 6 bases and the V segment lost 5 bases, leaving 3 bases of the junction unmatched. Germline CDR1 reads MNHEY; CDR2 reads SMNVEV (reference sequence). For the CDR3, the DNA is TGTGCCAGCAGTCGGACAGGGGGCTCCGAGCAGTACTTC. Its translation: CASSRTGGSEQYF.

This chain joins TRBV29-1 and TRBJ2-5; 7 nucleotides agree with TRBD2. CDR1 and CDR2 from the germline V gene are SQVTM and ANQGSEA. Unmatched junction bases numbered 2, after V lost 3 bases and J lost 1 base. This CDR3 region has 13 residues. The CDR3 bases are TGCAGCGTTGAGGGGGGGGGCCAAGAGACCCAGTACTTC. As protein: CSVEGGGQETQYF.

The genes are TRBV3-1 (or the pseudogene TRBV3-2) and TRBJ2-1; no definite D call. Trimming shortened V by 11 bases and J by 5 bases, and 19 bases separated the two germline ends. This CDR3 has 14 amino acids. Germline CDR1 is LGHDT and CDR2 is YNNKEL (reference sequence). The CDR3 nucleotides are TGTGCCTCTCAAAATGGGCGAACTGACAATGAGCAGTTCTTC. Its translation: CASQNGRTDNEQFF.

This clone has more than one count but fewer than ten. This chain uses TRBV4-2 with TRBJ1-5; D is possibly TRBD1 (6 bases). The CDR3 sequence is 14 residues long. The V end lost 4 bases, the J end lost 4 bases, and 11 bases lay between the germline ends. In germline, CDR1 is LGHNA, CDR2 YNFKEQ. In DNA, the CDR3 is TGTGCCAGCAGCCTACAGGGCCAAAATCAGCCCCAGCATTTT. It yields the protein CASSLQGQNQPQHF.

CDR3 loop: CASSPEFQAKPQHF. The CDR3 DNA follows: TGTGCCAGCTCACCCGAATTCCAGGCAAAGCCCCAGCATTTT. V usage is TRBV18 and J usage is TRBJ1-5; no firm D call. This CDR3 contains 14 residues. Trimming took 3 bases from V and 8 from J, leaving 14 bases between them. The germline V gene encodes CDR1 KGHSH and CDR2 LQKENI.